The 26 T cell receptor beta chains reported below all come from one sample, sequenced in a study of T cell responses to AZD1222 COVID-19 vaccine. TCRdb keeps only in-frame clones here, not all; method: immunoSEQ multiplex PCR. The sample has 150,000 to 170,000 clones; roughly 90% are singletons. Source: peripheral blood, taken on day 0 of AZD1222 vaccination. The source is an adult in good health.

This chain uses TRBV19 with TRBJ2-7; 9 bases are a match to TRBD1. The germline V gene has CDR1 LNHDA and CDR2 SQIVND (reference sequence). V shed 5 bases and J 2 bases; nucleotides not matched to a gene: 7. The CDR3 sequence is 15 residues long. CDR3 in DNA: TGTGCCAGTAGTTCCTCGGGACAGGGAACCTACGAGCAGTACTTC. Amino acids: CASSSSGQGTYEQYF.

The chain has TRBV6-6 and TRBJ2-7; TRBD1 might be the D (6 bases). The V end was cut by 2 bases, the J end by 0 bases, with 8 bases between. The CDR3 contains 14 residues. Germline V gene lookup returns CDR1 MNHNY and CDR2 SVGAGI (reference sequence). CDR3 nucleotide sequence: TGTGCCAGCAGTTACGACAGGAACTCCTACGAGCAGTACTTC. It codes for CASSYDRNSYEQYF.

This chain uses TRBV7-9 with TRBJ2-7; perhaps D is TRBD1 or TRBD2 (6 bases each). CDR3 length equals 15 residues. The V end was cut by 1 base, the J end by 2 bases, with 12 bases between. CDR1 SEHNR and CDR2 FQNEAQ come from the germline V gene (reference sequence). Here the CDR3 DNA reads TGTGCCAGCAGCTTAGAGGGGGGCGGTACCTACGAGCAGTACTTC. It is translated as CASSLEGGGTYEQYF.

V gene TRBV7-6 combines with J gene TRBJ2-3; 7 bases agree with TRBD1. CDR1 is SGHVS, CDR2 FNYEAQ, per germline. Trimming removed 0 bases from V and 3 bases from J; junction bases left unmatched: 3. CDR3 length: 15 residues. The CDR3 region has the DNA TGTGCCAGCAGCTTAGCAGGGGGCCGGACAGATACGCAGTATTTT. Its translation is CASSLAGGRTDTQYF. Supplemented by reference TRBV7-6 and TRBJ2-3, the full variable domain reads GAGVSQSPRYKVTKRGQDVALRCDPISGHVSLYWYRQALGQGPEFLTYFNYEAQQDKSGLPNDRFSAERPEGSISTLTIQRTEQRDSAMYRCASSLAGGRTDTQYFGPGTRLTVL.

V is TRBV6-5 and J is TRBJ1-1; 9 positions match TRBD1. The ends lost 6 bases at V and 3 bases at J; junction bases unmatched: 2. Germline V CDR1 and CDR2: MNHEY, SVGAGI. The CDR3 length is 13 residues. The CDR3 reads CASRRQGDTEAFF. In DNA, the CDR3 is TGTGCCAGCAGACGACAGGGGGACACTGAAGCTTTCTTT.

There are a few counts of this clone. V gene TRBV7-6 combines with J gene TRBJ2-1, with 15 bases matching TRBD2. V trimming: 5 bases; J trimming: 4 bases; junction bases outside the gene matches: 3. The CDR3 is 16 amino acids. Germline assignment: CDR1 SGHVS and CDR2 FNYEAQ. CDR3 DNA: TGTGCCAGCAGCCAAGGGACTAGCGGGGGGTACAATGAGCAGTTCTTC. This codes for CASSQGTSGGYNEQFF.

The rearrangement uses TRBV5-4 and TRBJ1-6, with 9 bases lining up with TRBD1. The junction had 5 bases not matched to a gene; V was cut back by 0 bases and J by 10 bases. The CDR3 length is 15 residues. Germline lookup yields CDR1 SGHNT and CDR2 YYREEE (reference sequence). This CDR3 is CASSLAQGAYSPLHF. The DNA of the CDR3 is TGTGCCAGCAGCTTGGCACAGGGGGCTTACTCACCCCTCCACTTT.

CDR3: CASSSEGGPIDTQYF. The CDR3 DNA reads as TGTGCCAGCAGCTCCGAGGGGGGGCCTATAGATACGCAGTATTTT. The rearrangement joins TRBV5-4 to TRBJ2-3; maybe TRBD2 (7 bases). This CDR3 comprises 15 residues. The V and J ends lost 3 bases and 5 bases respectively, with 16 bases between them. Germline lookup yields CDR1 SGHNT and CDR2 YYREEE (reference sequence).

The chain is built from TRBV6-1 and TRBJ2-4; a possible D gene is TRBD2 (7 bases). The ends were cut back, 2 bases at V and 4 bases at J, with 12 bases in the middle. The CDR3 is 15 residues long. Germline V gene data show CDR1 as MNHNS and CDR2 as SASEGT. CDR3: CASSELGGQKNIQYF. CDR3 nucleotide sequence: TGTGCCAGCAGTGAATTGGGGGGGCAGAAAAACATTCAGTACTTC.

The chain joins TRBV10-3 to TRBJ1-2; TRBD1 agrees at 7 bases. Germline CDR1 ENHRY, CDR2 SYGVKD. The CDR3 consists of 13 residues. Trimming at V came to 5 bases and at J to 5 bases, leaving 5 bases not matched to a gene. The CDR3 here is CAISSDRDYGYTF. The CDR3 region has the DNA TGTGCCATCAGTTCTGACAGGGATTATGGCTACACCTTC.

The chain has TRBV13 and TRBJ2-5, with 8 bases lining up with TRBD2. V shed 3 bases, J shed 4 bases, and the junction held 10 bases outside the gene matches. This CDR3 comprises 16 residues. In germline, CDR1 is PRHDT, CDR2 FYEKMQ (reference sequence). The CDR3 nucleotides read TGTGCCAGCAGCTTTGAAAACGGGGGGGTCCCAGAGACCCAGTACTTC. Its translation: CASSFENGGVPETQYF.

The chain combines TRBV7-8 with TRBJ2-3; no reliable D call. This CDR3 contains 14 residues. Germline CDR1 and CDR2: SGHVS and FQNEAQ. Trimming took 0 bases from V and 1 from J, leaving 5 bases between them. The CDR3 DNA reads as TGTGCCAGCAGCTTAGCGAAGGGCACAGATACGCAGTATTTT. Its translation: CASSLAKGTDTQYF.

The chain has TRBV3-1 (or the pseudogene TRBV3-2) and TRBJ1-6, with TRBD1 as a possible D gene (6 bases). Trimming stripped 4 bases from V and 10 bases from J, with 8 bases between. Looked up from germline, CDR1 is LGHDT and CDR2 is YNNKEL (reference sequence). CDR3 length: 12 residues. In DNA form, the CDR3 reads TGTGCCAGCAGCCCAGGGGAATCACCCCTCCACTTT. Translation: CASSPGESPLHF.

The chain carries TRBV12-3 or TRBV12-4 and TRBJ2-7, with TRBD1 as a possible D gene (5 bases). V was clipped by 3 bases and J by 6 bases, with 9 bases between them. This CDR3 contains 12 residues. This CDR3 is CASSLGRVEQYF. Written as DNA, the CDR3 is TGTGCCAGCAGTTTGGGCAGGGTCGAGCAGTACTTC.

The V and J genes are TRBV5-1 and TRBJ1-4, with D maybe TRBD1 (5 bases). Trimming stripped 0 bases from V and 8 bases from J, with 14 bases between. This CDR3 has 15 residues. Germline V lookup: CDR1 SGHRS, CDR2 YFSETQ. CDR3 sequence reads: CASSLARAQEEKLFF. In DNA form, the CDR3 reads TGCGCCAGCAGCTTGGCCAGGGCCCAGGAGGAAAAACTGTTTTTT.

The genes are TRBV19 and TRBJ2-7, with 7 nucleotides matching TRBD1. The CDR3 totals 13 residues. Germline CDR1 is LNHDA and CDR2 is SQIVND (reference sequence). The ends lost 5 bases at V and 4 bases at J; junction bases unmatched: 5. CDR3 in amino acids: CASSVTGRYEQYF. The CDR3 DNA is TGTGCCAGTAGTGTGACAGGGCGATACGAGCAGTACTTC.

In nucleotides, the CDR3 is TGTGCCAGCAGTGAAAGGGGCGCCAGGGGGATTTACGAGCAGTACTTC. Its protein is CASSERGARGIYEQYF. The genes are TRBV2 and TRBJ2-7; 7 bases agree with TRBD1. This CDR3 is built from 16 residues. Unmatched junction bases numbered 11, after V lost 2 bases and J lost 4 bases. Germline V gene sequence: CDR1 SNHLY, CDR2 FYNNEI.

This clone has just one count. The chain links TRBV10-3 to TRBJ1-2; D is perhaps TRBD1 (5 bases). Germline V CDR1 and CDR2: ENHRY, SYGVKD. The CDR3 contains 12 residues. V lost 6 bases to trimming and J lost 5 bases, with 10 bases between them. The CDR3 region is CAIRGTGYGYTF. DNA of the CDR3: TGTGCCATCAGGGGGACGGGATATGGCTACACCTTC.

The J gene is TRBJ2-1, the V gene TRBV6-2 or TRBV6-3, with 8 bases lining up with TRBD1. V lost 2 bases and J lost 14; bases outside the gene matches: 5. Germline loops: CDR1 MNHEY, CDR2 SVGEGT. The CDR3 extends over 12 amino acids. The CDR3 DNA reads as TGTGCCAGCAGTTACACCGGACAGGGAGAGTTCTTC. Translating gives CASSYTGQGEFF.

The chain recombines TRBV11-2 with TRBJ2-7, with a tentative D call TRBD1 (6 bases). This CDR3 contains 15 residues. Germline loops: CDR1 SGHAT, CDR2 FQNNGV. V lost 6 bases, J lost 0 bases, and 15 bases lay in between. CDR3 residues: CASRLTGPSSYEQYF. In nucleotides, the CDR3 is TGTGCCAGCAGGCTCACAGGGCCCTCCTCCTACGAGCAGTACTTC.

The chain has TRBV4-3 and TRBJ1-2; maybe TRBD1 (6 bases). V lost 0 bases to trimming and J lost 0 bases, with 8 bases between them. CDR1 is LGHNA and CDR2 is YSLEER in the germline V gene. The CDR3 runs to 15 residues. Here the CDR3 reads CASSQDTGSNYGYTF. The CDR3 bases are TGCGCCAGCAGCCAAGATACAGGGTCTAACTATGGCTACACCTTC.

The chain links TRBV20-1 to TRBJ1-2; D is ambiguous. Trimming shortened V by 3 bases and J by 5 bases, and 7 bases separated the two germline ends. The CDR3 spans 11 residues. Germline CDR1 DFQATT, CDR2 SNEGSKA (reference sequence). CDR3: CSASSGYGYTF. The CDR3, as DNA: TGCAGTGCTAGCTCAGGTTATGGCTACACCTTC.

This clone was counted only a few times. The chain uses TRBV19 and TRBJ1-4; D unclear. The length of the CDR3 is 19 residues. Germline CDR1 LNHDA, CDR2 SQIVND (reference sequence). Trimming left V 4 bases short and J 0 bases short, with 21 bases between. CDR3 DNA: TGTGCCAGTAGTAGGGGTCCGACATCCCGACCGGCAACTAATGAAAAACTGTTTTTT. Its protein is CASSRGPTSRPATNEKLFF.

V and J are TRBV7-2 and TRBJ2-3; D possibly matches TRBD1 or TRBD2 (6 bases each). This CDR3 is 15 amino acids long. The V gene lost 4 bases and the J gene lost 5 bases, with 16 bases spanning the gap. The germline gives CDR1 SGHTA, CDR2 FQGNSA. The CDR3 is CASSSGGAGGDTQYF. In DNA, the CDR3 is TGTGCCAGCAGCTCCGGGGGCGCCGGGGGAGATACGCAGTATTTT.

The CDR3 nucleotides are TGCGCCAGCAGCTTGCGTGGGCAGGGGGGCCACGAGCAGTACTTC. Amino acids: CASSLRGQGGHEQYF. The gene calls are TRBV5-1 and TRBJ2-7; tentative D call: TRBD1 (7 bases). Trimming pared 1 base from V and 5 bases from J, leaving 16 bases between. The CDR3 length is 15 residues. CDR1 is SGHRS and CDR2 is YFSETQ in the germline V gene.

This clone was picked up one time. This chain links TRBV6-2 or TRBV6-3 with TRBJ1-1; D unresolved. Between the trimmed V and J ends, which lost 4 bases and 0 bases, there was a span of 9 bases. CDR1 and CDR2 (germline): MNHEY, SVGEGT. The CDR3 extends over 14 amino acids. CDR3 in amino acids: CASSWGYVNTEAFF. The CDR3 DNA reads as TGTGCCAGCAGTTGGGGATATGTGAACACTGAAGCTTTCTTT.